This TCR beta chain was obtained from a study of a mutant IDH1 vaccine in newly diagnosed glioma (TCRdb year 2021). With regard to the full study: Patients were given eight vaccinations, in weeks 1, 3, 5, 7, 11, 15, 19 and 23, which matched visits V03 through V10. Vaccination began 4-6 weeks after radiotherapy alone, or alongside temozolomide cycles in the chemotherapy-containing groups. Of the 32 patients who were treated, about 60% were male and about 40% were female, and the mean age was around 40 years. Before enrollment, patients had received standard therapy of radiotherapy alone, temozolomide alone, or radiochemotherapy with temozolomide; most received the combination. Peripheral blood was collected at six visits: V03 (baseline), V05, V07, V10, V12 and V13. Longitudinal TCRB deep sequencing was done for 25 treated patients, wherever samples were available for exploratory analyses. General findings and caveats noted by the study authors: The authors stated that sample limitations prevented analyses of patient blood samples from being reproduced. Changes in the top peripheral T cell clonotypes picked up by TCRB sequencing did not appear to be linked to pseudoprogression. Availability determined which PBMC samples were chosen for TCRB deep sequencing. Vaccine-induced immune responses across multiple MHC alleles were detected in approximately 93% of patients.

The library was built by means of the immunoSEQ multiplex PCR assay. Rearranged TCR beta chain sequences were amplified using the hsTCRB Kit according to the manufacturer's protocol. TCRB libraries were sequenced on an Illumina MiSeq. Per the source publication's procedure: The kit vendor's proprietary platform handled demultiplexing, trimming and gene mapping. The source is immuneACCESS, and TCRdb retained only in-frame sequences with V and J called. Part of the clones is not carried over; for the studies checked, unresolved V genes explain less than half of this, and the remainder is unexplained. Clonal size and the V and J genes are those of that table, whereas D and trimming came from the DNA. For this sample the table gives over 45,000 clones, of which 84% were detected only once. About 7.2% of the sample comes from the top ten. Taken with the paper, the label for time point translates to: week 5, during vaccination. Each vaccine dose was 300 ug of a 20-mer mutant IDH1 peptide in Montanide, given subcutaneously with topical imiquimod. Donors had newly diagnosed WHO grade 3 or 4 IDH1-mutant astrocytomas with loss of nuclear ATRX. The samples were drawn from NOA16, a multicentre, single-arm, open-label phase I trial in Germany that tested a mutant IDH1 peptide vaccine in humans for the first time. Genomic DNA for TCRB sequencing was isolated from EDTA blood with the DNeasy Blood and Tissue Kit.

This clone was found a few times. The antigen it recognizes is unknown. Base qualities are missing; no much larger clone stands one base away. The CDR3 sequence holds 13 residues, the cysteine and phenylalanine included. The retained sequence is limited to the CDR3, 39 bases, with the frame set at the first base. V is pruned by 5 bases and J by 2 bases, leaving 2 bases of the junction without a gene match. The germline V gene specifies MNHEY as CDR1 and SVGAGI as CDR2. This chain is built from TRBV6-5 and TRBJ1-1, and 7 junctional nucleotides match TRBD1. This TCR derives from a woman between 45 and 65 years old with glioma. This material consisted of PBMCs, taken from a glioma patient whose treatment included an IDH1 peptide vaccine. The CDR3 protein is CASSNRGNTEAFF. The DNA is TGTGCCAGCAGTAACAGGGGAAACACTGAAGCTTTCTTT.